The TCR beta chain described here comes from a study of shared T cell receptors in the human thymus. Some clones are missing from TCRdb's copy, which holds only in-frame ones; the method was immunoSEQ multiplex PCR. This sample yields hundreds of thousands of clones, of which roughly 90% are seen a single time; around 0.0099% belongs to the top ten. Trimming took 3 bases from V and 4 from J, leaving 18 bases between them. CDR1 and CDR2 (germline): SGDLS, YYNGEE. The CDR3 is 16 amino acids. The same sample was also used in a study of human thymus T cells. From that paper: Having surgery to correct congenital heart defects, healthy Finnish infants acted as the donors. The study used thymus tissue resected during corrective heart surgery. Thymic and blood repertoires seemed to favor certain V and J genes.

This TCR derives from a boy under three years old with a congenital heart defect. The gene calls are TRBV9 and TRBJ2-3, with D maybe TRBD2 (7 bases). Sequencing was performed on thymocytes. CDR3 sequence (DNA): TGTGCCAGCAGCGAGCTGATGGGGGGGGCACCAGATACGCAGTATTTT. Protein: CASSELMGGAPDTQYF.